This record looks at one T cell receptor beta chain sequence and its context. Its cognate antigen is unknown. This specimen belongs to a study of shared clonotypes between healthy human individuals. The germline V and J ends were trimmed by 2 bases and 4 bases, with 11 bases remaining between them. Germline V lookup: CDR1 SGHAT, CDR2 FQNNGV. The CDR3 consists of 14 residues. Regarding the study as a whole: Generation probabilities of non-shared clonotypes were lower (relative to those shared by all four donors). Clonotype sharing among the donors was expected to vary with sequencing depth.

Sequencing used immunoSEQ multiplex PCR; TCRdb keeps in-frame clones, though not all of them. Altogether about 340,000 clones are present, less than 75% being singletons, with the ten largest covering less than 11%. There were no recent acute infections or vaccinations among the donors, who were healthy HIV-negative adults. The chain couples TRBV11-2 to TRBJ1-1; the D is unclear. The specimen sequenced was memory CD4+ T cells sorted from blood. The subset was: CD45RA-negative fraction. The TCR sequence derives from a young man in good health. The CDR3 spells CASSLQSRGTEAFF. CDR3 nucleotides: TGTGCCAGCAGCTTACAGTCAAGAGGCACTGAAGCTTTCTTT.